These 17 T cell receptor beta chains share one sample of origin, sequenced in a study of blood T cell repertoires in COVID-19. Clones were read by immunoSEQ multiplex PCR, and TCRdb kept only the in-frame ones, dropping some. The table lists over 100,000 clones, roughly 85% of them singletons, with 11% in the top ten. Sequenced sample: peripheral blood. The receptor source for this set is an elderly man with acute or convalescent COVID-19.

This chain uses TRBV5-6 with TRBJ1-2, with TRBD1 as a possible D gene (6 bases). This CDR3 is built from 16 residues. Trimming took off 4 bases at V and 4 bases at J, with 20 bases between the two ends. From germline, CDR1 is SGHDT and CDR2 YYEEEE. CDR3 in DNA: TGTGCCAGCAGCACAAAGCCACAGGGACGGGTCTATGGCTACACCTTC. Protein: CASSTKPQGRVYGYTF.

Concerning this clone: Other nucleotide sequences from this sample produce the same CDR3. The chain has TRBV6-6 and TRBJ1-1; D is uncertain. V was shortened by 8 bases and J by 1 base, with 8 bases between the two germline ends. The CDR3 has 12 residues. Germline V gives CDR1 MNHNY, CDR2 SVGAGI (reference sequence). CDR3 sequence reads: CASSGRNTEAFF. In DNA, the CDR3 is TGTGCCAGCTCGGGTCGGAACACTGAAGCTTTCTTT.

The chain recombines TRBV16 with TRBJ1-4, with 9 positions matching TRBD1. J was trimmed by 7 bases and V by 5 bases; bases with no gene match: 2. CDR1 and CDR2 from the germline V gene are KGHSY and FQNENV. This CDR3 contains 13 residues. CDR3 sequence reads: CASSMGQGEKLFF. CDR3 sequence (DNA): TGTGCCAGCAGCATGGGACAGGGTGAAAAACTGTTTTTT.

The chain joins TRBV6-5 to TRBJ1-2; 8 bases align to TRBD1. The CDR3 runs to 15 residues. V was clipped by 4 bases and J by 3 bases; unmatched bases: 7. Looked up from germline, CDR1 is MNHEY and CDR2 is SVGAGI. CDR3 protein: CASSSADRAYYGYTF. CDR3 DNA sequence: TGTGCCAGCAGTTCCGCGGACAGGGCGTACTATGGCTACACCTTC.

The chain employs TRBV27 and TRBJ2-2; TRBD2 matches 8 bases. J lost 5 bases, V lost 5 bases, and 10 bases had no gene match. This CDR3 has 16 residues. Per germline, CDR1 MNHEY and CDR2 SMNVEV (reference sequence). The chain's CDR3 is CASSPTRAGGTGELFF. The CDR3, as DNA: TGTGCCAGCAGTCCGACCCGGGCGGGGGGAACCGGGGAGCTGTTTTTT.

The chain combines TRBV7-2 with TRBJ2-7; TRBD2 aligns across 7 bases. Trimming at V came to 9 bases and at J to 7 bases, leaving 15 bases not matched to a gene. The CDR3 covers 14 residues. Germline CDR1 is SGHTA and CDR2 is FQGNSA. CDR3: CASGGRAGLGEQYF. CDR3 bases: TGTGCCAGTGGTGGGAGGGCCGGGCTAGGGGAGCAGTACTTC. The complete variable domain, with remaining parts taken from reference TRBV7-2 and TRBJ2-7, reads GAGVSQSPSNKVTEKGKDVELRCDPISGHTALYWYRQSLGQGLEFLIYFQGNSAPDKSGLPSDRFSAERTGGSVSTLTIQRTQQEDSAVYLCASGGRAGLGEQYFGPGTRLTVT.

The V call is TRBV7-2, the J call TRBJ1-2; D ambiguous. CDR1 and CDR2 (germline): SGHTA, FQGNSA. The CDR3 sequence is 15 residues long. Trimming removed 2 bases at V and 0 bases at J, with 10 bases between. The CDR3 loop reads CASSLLLGANYGYTF. CDR3 DNA sequence: TGTGCCAGCAGCTTACTGTTGGGAGCTAACTATGGCTACACCTTC. The full variable domain, in which reference TRBV7-2 and TRBJ1-2 provide the parts outside the CDR3, is GAGVSQSPSNKVTEKGKDVELRCDPISGHTALYWYRQSLGQGLEFLIYFQGNSAPDKSGLPSDRFSAERTGGSVSTLTIQRTQQEDSAVYLCASSLLLGANYGYTFGSGTRLTVV.

The chain carries TRBV19 and TRBJ2-6, with D perhaps matching TRBD2 (5 bases). V was pared by 3 bases and J by 2 bases, with 11 bases between. Per the germline V gene, CDR1 is LNHDA and CDR2 is SQIVND (reference sequence). CDR3 length: 16 amino acids. In nucleotides, the CDR3 is TGTGCCAGTAGTATCCCCGGGGATACTGGGGCCAACGTCCTGACTTTC. Amino acids: CASSIPGDTGANVLTF.

The chain employs TRBV28 and TRBJ1-1; no definite D call. Germline V lookup: CDR1 MDHEN, CDR2 SYDVKM. Deletions cut 3 bases from V and 2 bases from J, with 16 bases between. This CDR3 has 16 residues. In nucleotides, the CDR3 is TGTGCCAGCAGTTTCGGGCAACGAACGGGAAACACTGAAGCTTTCTTT. The encoded protein is CASSFGQRTGNTEAFF.

CDR3 amino acids: CASSQSKSGNTIYF. DNA for the CDR3: TGCGCCAGCAGTCAATCAAAGAGTGGAAACACCATATATTTT. V is TRBV23-1 and J is TRBJ1-3; D call uncertain. TRBV23-1 is identified as an open reading frame with a role that is uncertain. The germline V and J ends were trimmed by 0 bases and 3 bases, with 6 bases remaining between them. The CDR3 is made up of 14 amino acids.

The chain is built from TRBV10-2 and TRBJ2-4, with D perhaps TRBD2 (6 bases). The CDR3 runs to 16 residues. CDR1 WSHSY and CDR2 SAAADI come from the germline V gene. The ends were cut back, 6 bases at V and 0 bases at J, with 15 bases in the middle. CDR3 sequence: CASSLGGLLAKNIQYF. In DNA, the CDR3 is TGCGCCAGCAGCTTGGGGGGACTGCTAGCCAAAAACATTCAGTACTTC.

V is TRBV28 and J is TRBJ2-7; no clear D. Trimming removed 3 bases at V and 2 bases at J, with 2 bases between. This CDR3 is built from 11 residues. The germline V gene encodes CDR1 MDHEN and CDR2 SYDVKM. CDR3 nucleotide sequence: TGTGCCAGCAGTTTCACCTACGAGCAGTACTTC. This sequence encodes CASSFTYEQYF. Filled out from reference TRBV28 and TRBJ2-7, the complete variable domain reads DVKVTQSSRYLVKRTGEKVFLECVQDMDHENMFWYRQDPGLGLRLIYFSYDVKMKEKGDIPEGYSVSREKKERFSLILESASTNQTSMYLCASSFTYEQYFGPGTRLTVT.

The gene calls are TRBV3-1 (or the pseudogene TRBV3-2) and TRBJ1-1; 8 nucleotides match TRBD1. In germline, CDR1 is LGHDT, CDR2 YNNKEL (reference sequence). The CDR3 is 14 residues long. V was pared by 4 bases and J by 5 bases, with 6 bases of the junction left unmatched. The CDR3 is CASSPGQGGTEAFF. CDR3 coding DNA: TGTGCCAGCAGCCCAGGACAGGGAGGGACTGAAGCTTTCTTT.

In this sample, this clone turned up a few times. The V gene is TRBV27, the J gene TRBJ2-2; D is perhaps TRBD2 (5 bases). V was clipped by 8 bases and J by 6 bases, with 13 bases between them. The CDR3 length is 13 residues. Germline V gives CDR1 MNHEY, CDR2 SMNVEV (reference sequence). This chain's CDR3 is CASGIAGAGELFF. CDR3 sequence (DNA): TGTGCCAGCGGGATAGCCGGGGCCGGGGAGCTGTTTTTT.

V and J are TRBV3-1 (or the pseudogene TRBV3-2) and TRBJ2-1; the D is unclear. Germline loops: CDR1 LGHDT, CDR2 YNNKEL (reference sequence). Trimming took 4 bases from V and 7 from J, leaving 8 bases between them. CDR3 length: 12 amino acids. The CDR3 DNA sequence: TGTGCCAGCAGCCTCATCCAGAATGAGCAGTTCTTC. Encoded protein: CASSLIQNEQFF.

The chain uses TRBV5-6 and TRBJ1-1; weak D call: TRBD1 (5 bases). The V gene lost 4 bases and the J gene lost 6 bases, with 13 bases spanning the gap. Per germline, CDR1 SGHDT and CDR2 YYEEEE. The CDR3 has 13 residues. As DNA, the CDR3 is TGTGCCAGCAGCCGCGGAGGGGTGGCTGAAGCTTTCTTT. Amino acids: CASSRGGVAEAFF.

This clone was counted a single time. The chain employs TRBV27 and TRBJ2-1; TRBD2 is a possible D gene (6 bases). Trimming left V 4 bases short and J 9 bases short, with 16 bases between. The CDR3 loop spans 14 amino acids. Germline V CDR1 and CDR2: MNHEY, SMNVEV (reference sequence). CDR3 in DNA: TGTGCCAGCAGTTACCTTCCGGAGGGGCCTGAGCAGTTCTTC. Amino acid sequence: CASSYLPEGPEQFF.